This T cell receptor (beta chain) was captured in a study of beta chain features in type 1 diabetes. Study information: The patient and healthy donor groups were comparable for age, gender and cell yields. The number of sorted cells examined across all samples was under 130,000,000. Whole-study results and caveats: A pattern of fewer insertions and more deletions at VDJ junctions was seen in type 1 diabetes patients.

CD4+ cells of the naive, central memory, regulatory and stem cell-like memory types were sorted via CD45RO/CCR7/CD25/CD127/CD95/CD27. In regard to this clone: Antigen unknown.

There are 15 residues in the CDR3. Looked up from germline, CDR1 is SGHTA and CDR2 is FQGTGA. The junction had 6 bases not matched to a gene; V was cut back by 3 bases and J by 1 base. Since all of the isolated RNA was reverse transcribed, expressed TCRB transcripts were what got sequenced. TCRdb's copy holds only in-frame clones and misses some; the assay was immunoSEQ multiplex PCR. The table records approximately 15,000 clones, 55% of them present only once. The chain employs TRBV7-3 and TRBJ2-7; 7 bases are a match to TRBD2. The specimen was stem cell memory CD4+ T cells from blood. The TCR was taken from a young woman in good health. CDR3 protein: CASSFVAGQSYEQYF. The CDR3 DNA reads as TGTGCCAGCAGCTTTGTAGCGGGCCAATCCTACGAGCAGTACTTC.